This entry lists 22 T cell receptor beta chains sequenced from one sample in a study of PD-L1 blockade in urothelial cancer. The method was immunoSEQ multiplex PCR; TCRdb's version includes in-frame clones alone and lacks a portion of them. The sample lists around 19,000 clones; around 90% were seen once. Material: PBMCs, obtained around atezolizumab (anti-PD-L1) treatment. These receptors were obtained from a man aged 50 to 59 with urothelial cancer.

This chain connects TRBV27 to TRBJ1-2, with D possibly being TRBD1 (6 bases). The V end was cut by 5 bases, the J end by 2 bases, with 15 bases between. Germline values: CDR1 MNHEY, CDR2 SMNVEV (reference sequence). The CDR3 sequence is 15 residues long. The CDR3 region is CASSPKGHRNYGYTF. The DNA for the CDR3 is TGTGCCAGCAGTCCCAAGGGACATAGGAACTATGGCTACACCTTC.

The rearrangement links TRBV27 to TRBJ2-3; TRBD2 might be the D (6 bases). V lost 4 bases, J lost 4 bases, and 15 bases lay in between. There are 15 residues in the CDR3. CDR1 is MNHEY, CDR2 SMNVEV, per germline (reference sequence). CDR3 region: CASSSGRGRSDTQYF. The CDR3 coding sequence is TGTGCCAGCAGTTCCGGGAGAGGTCGATCAGATACGCAGTATTTT.

The chain has TRBV7-2 and TRBJ2-7; unclear D gene. The CDR3 contains 14 residues. The V end was cut by 5 bases, the J end by 3 bases, with 14 bases between. The germline V gene encodes CDR1 SGHTA and CDR2 FQGNSA. This CDR3 reads CASSPQIQVYEQYF. CDR3 DNA sequence: TGTGCCAGCAGCCCGCAAATTCAGGTCTACGAGCAGTACTTC.

This clone appeared a few times. The genes are TRBV14 and TRBJ1-4; 9 nucleotides match TRBD1. Trimming took 1 base from V and 4 from J; bases not matched to a gene: 16. Germline CDR1 SGHDN, CDR2 FVKESK. The CDR3 has 20 amino acids. CDR3 nucleotide sequence: TGTGCCAGCAGCCAAGTTGTAACAGGGGGCCGACTCGGACTTAATGAAAAACTGTTTTTT. This encodes CASSQVVTGGRLGLNEKLFF.

V usage is TRBV21-1 and J usage is TRBJ2-5; the DNA was not compared with TRBD1, the D call given in the table. TRBV21-1 is tagged as a pseudogene. The CDR3 is 21 amino acids. The CDR3 region has the DNA TGTGCCAGCAGACAGGTGCCTGAATCCCTCCTGAAGGCCGGTATTTGGGAGACCCAGTACTTC. Translated: CASRQVPESLLKAGIWETQYF.

V usage is TRBV10-2 and J usage is TRBJ1-2; 12 bases match TRBD1. J gave up 1 base and V 0 bases, and 3 bases lay outside the gene matches. The CDR3 length is 17 residues. Germline CDR1 reads WSHSY; CDR2 reads SAAADI. DNA of the CDR3: TGCGCCAGCAGTGAGTCGGGACAGGGGGCCAATAACTATGGCTACACCTTC. Protein sequence: CASSESGQGANNYGYTF.

The V and J genes are TRBV5-1 and TRBJ1-1, with D unclear. Per germline, CDR1 SGHRS and CDR2 YFSETQ. V lost 0 bases and J lost 0, with 9 bases in between. This CDR3 spans 15 amino acids. The DNA for the CDR3 is TGCGCCAGCAGCTTGGTAGGAGATATGAACACTGAAGCTTTCTTT. Its protein is CASSLVGDMNTEAFF.

CDR3 nucleotides: TGTGCCAGCAGTTATAACCGGGACGAGCAGTACTTC. It translates to CASSYNRDEQYF. V usage is TRBV6-5 and J usage is TRBJ2-7; no clear D gene. V lost 3 bases and J lost 5, with 8 bases in between. CDR3 length: 12 residues. Germline CDR1 reads MNHEY; CDR2 reads SVGAGI.

The CDR3 is CASSLEAAGAATDTQYF. Written as DNA, the CDR3 is TGTGCCAGCAGCTTAGAGGCGGCGGGGGCGGCTACAGATACGCAGTATTTT. This sequence joins TRBV7-3 and TRBJ2-3, with D perhaps TRBD2 (7 bases). The CDR3 has 17 amino acids. With 2 bases removed from V and 3 bases from J, the gap between germline ends came to 18 bases. The germline V gene encodes CDR1 SGHTA and CDR2 FQGTGA.

The chain is built from TRBV19 and TRBJ2-4; D unresolved. Trimming stripped 8 bases from V and 0 bases from J, with 11 bases between. Germline lookup yields CDR1 LNHDA and CDR2 SQIVND (reference sequence). There are 14 residues in the CDR3. CDR3 nucleotides: TGTGCCAGTGTAGCAGCCGGAGCCAAAAACATTCAGTACTTC. It yields the protein CASVAAGAKNIQYF.

The rearrangement uses TRBV5-1 and TRBJ1-2; D possibly corresponds to TRBD1 (6 bases). Germline CDR1 reads SGHRS; CDR2 reads YFSETQ. This CDR3 comprises 15 residues. The germline V and J ends were trimmed by 1 base and 2 bases, with 12 bases remaining between them. DNA of the CDR3: TGCGCCAGCAGCTTGTCCTTACAGGGAAACTATGGCTACACCTTC. Translation gives CASSLSLQGNYGYTF.

The V call is TRBV28, the J call TRBJ2-7; 16 positions match TRBD2. CDR1 is MDHEN and CDR2 is SYDVKM in the germline V gene. V lost 8 bases, J lost 4 bases, and 11 bases stayed unmatched. The length of the CDR3 is 17 residues. CDR3 sequence: CASYNPGLAGGCYEQYF. The CDR3 DNA follows: TGTGCCAGCTACAACCCGGGACTAGCGGGGGGGTGTTACGAGCAGTACTTC.

V gene TRBV28 combines with J gene TRBJ2-4, with unresolved D. This CDR3 is 14 amino acids long. Per the germline V gene, CDR1 is MDHEN and CDR2 is SYDVKM. The V and J ends lost 7 bases and 0 bases respectively, with 10 bases between them. CDR3 in DNA: TGTGCCAGCACTTTTTCCGGAGCCAAAAACATTCAGTACTTC. This sequence encodes CASTFSGAKNIQYF. Full variable domain (outside the CDR3, taken from reference TRBV28 and TRBJ2-4): DVKVTQSSRYLVKRTGEKVFLECVQDMDHENMFWYRQDPGLGLRLIYFSYDVKMKEKGDIPEGYSVSREKKERFSLILESASTNQTSMYLCASTFSGAKNIQYFGAGTRLSVL.

The rearrangement uses TRBV5-1 and TRBJ2-6; D gene unclear. The ends were cut back, 5 bases at V and 2 bases at J, with 5 bases in the middle. The CDR3 contains 13 residues. Germline loops: CDR1 SGHRS, CDR2 YFSETQ. CDR3 amino acids: CASRPAGANVLTF. The CDR3 region has the DNA TGCGCCAGCAGGCCAGCTGGGGCCAACGTCCTGACTTTC.

The V call is TRBV2, the J call TRBJ2-2, with D perhaps matching TRBD2 (5 bases). Germline CDR1 reads SNHLY; CDR2 reads FYNNEI. The CDR3 is 13 amino acids. Trimming took 4 bases from V and 4 from J, leaving 7 bases between them. CDR3 nucleotide sequence: TGTGCCAGCAGTGGGGCGGGCACCGGGGAGCTGTTTTTT. Protein sequence: CASSGAGTGELFF.

About this clone itself: One end of the junction does not line up with germline, which may come from a read error. The chain uses TRBV10-1 and TRBJ2-7; D remains ambiguous. The CDR3 totals 14 residues. Germline V gene sequence: CDR1 WNHNN, CDR2 SYGVQD (reference sequence). The DNA for the CDR3 is TGCGCCAGCCCCTACGCGAGGATATACTACGAGCGGTACTTC. It translates to CASPYARIYYERYF.

V gene TRBV5-1 combines with J gene TRBJ2-1; 7 positions match TRBD2. CDR1 SGHRS and CDR2 YFSETQ come from the germline V gene. The CDR3 is 15 residues long. The V and J ends lost 4 bases and 2 bases, in that order; junction bases with no gene match: 6. The CDR3 sequence is CASSGGESTYNEQFF. The CDR3 nucleotides read TGCGCCAGCAGCGGGGGGGAGTCAACCTACAATGAGCAGTTCTTC.

V and J are TRBV27 and TRBJ2-1, with 10 positions matching TRBD2. Germline CDR1 reads MNHEY; CDR2 reads SMNVEV (reference sequence). The CDR3 has 17 residues. V lost 3 bases, J lost 6 bases, and 11 bases stayed unmatched. This chain's CDR3 is CASSFSLAGAGLNEQFF. Written as DNA, the CDR3 is TGTGCCAGCAGTTTCTCCCTAGCGGGAGCGGGTCTCAATGAGCAGTTCTTC.

This chain links TRBV7-2 with TRBJ2-5, with TRBD2 as a possible D gene (5 bases). With 1 base removed from V and 5 bases from J, the gap between germline ends came to 8 bases. Germline CDR1 SGHTA, CDR2 FQGNSA. The CDR3 runs 13 residues. The CDR3 DNA follows: TGTGCCAGCAGCTTAGGAGGGCGGGAGACCCAGTACTTC. This encodes CASSLGGRETQYF.

V usage is TRBV7-8 and J usage is TRBJ2-5; 14 bases are shared with TRBD2. Per the germline V gene, CDR1 is SGHVS and CDR2 is FQNEAQ. V shed 5 bases, J shed 9 bases, and the junction held 20 bases outside the gene matches. The CDR3 sequence is 19 residues long. The CDR3 protein is CASSRRSGLAGVDGGAQYF. The DNA of the CDR3 is TGTGCCAGCAGCCGCCGGTCGGGACTAGCGGGAGTCGACGGGGGTGCCCAGTACTTC. The full variable domain, in which reference TRBV7-8 and TRBJ2-5 provide the parts outside the CDR3, is GAGVSQSPRYKVAKRGQDVALRCDPISGHVSLFWYQQALGQGPEFLTYFQNEAQLDKSGLPSDRFFAERPEGSVSTLKIQRTQQEDSAVYLCASSRRSGLAGVDGGAQYFGPGTRLLVL.

This chain connects TRBV10-3 to TRBJ2-5; D perhaps matches TRBD1 (6 bases). The V gene lost 4 bases and the J gene lost 1 base, with 7 bases spanning the gap. The CDR3 is made up of 13 amino acids. CDR1 is ENHRY and CDR2 is SYGVKD in the germline V gene. The DNA for the CDR3 is TGTGCCATCAGTGGGACAGTCCAAGAGACCCAGTACTTC. It is translated as CAISGTVQETQYF.

The CDR3 DNA sequence: TGCGCCAGCAGTGAGTCCGGACTATACTACGAGCAGTACTTC. It codes for CASSESGLYYEQYF. The V call is TRBV10-1, the J call TRBJ2-7, with D tentatively TRBD2 (6 bases). CDR1 is WNHNN, CDR2 SYGVQD, per germline (reference sequence). CDR3 size: 14 residues. V dropped 0 bases and J dropped 3 bases, with 9 bases sitting between them.